Listed here are 15 T cell receptor beta chains from one sample, sequenced in a study of CD8 T cell repertoires and HIV-1 epitope variants. Which antigens these TCRs recognize remains unknown. Sequenced by immunoSEQ multiplex PCR; TCRdb stores in-frame clones only, minus some. The table has under 2,500 clones, roughly 66% seen once. The sequencing input was cultured CD8+ T cells derived from PBMCs. The receptors were sampled from a male donor with HIV.

The CDR3 region has the DNA TGTGCCAGCATCTCTAGGGGTCAGCCCCAGCATTTT. The encoded protein is CASISRGQPQHF. This rearrangement joins TRBV6-1 to TRBJ1-5; the D gene is possibly TRBD1 (5 bases). V was cut by 7 bases and J by 6 bases, with 10 bases left in between. Germline-derived CDR1 and CDR2 are MNHNS and SASEGT. The CDR3 has 12 amino acids.

V gene TRBV5-1 combines with J gene TRBJ2-5; D might be TRBD1 or TRBD2, each matching 5 bases. The CDR3 extends over 16 amino acids. Trimming took 4 bases from V and 1 from J, leaving 17 bases between them. The V gene's germline CDR1 is SGHRS and CDR2 YFSETQ. CDR3 amino acids: CASSLTSGRPQETQYF. The CDR3 nucleotides read TGCGCCAGCAGCCTAACTTCGGGACGCCCCCAAGAGACCCAGTACTTC.

The J gene is TRBJ2-5, the V gene TRBV5-1; D tentatively reads TRBD1 or TRBD2 (5 bases each). The ends were cut back, 4 bases at V and 5 bases at J, with 18 bases in the middle. The germline V gene encodes CDR1 SGHRS and CDR2 YFSETQ. The CDR3 is 15 amino acids. CDR3 in DNA: TGCGCCAGCAGCGAGGGACGGAGTAGTTGGGAGACCCAGTACTTC. This sequence encodes CASSEGRSSWETQYF.

This clone was detected only a few times. CDR3 nucleotide sequence: TGTGCCAGCAGTGCCCGGTGGGAGGGCAATGGCTACACCTTC. Amino acid sequence: CASSARWEGNGYTF. The rearrangement uses TRBV6-1 and TRBJ1-2; D is uncertain. Trimming stripped 4 bases from V and 6 bases from J, with 15 bases between. This CDR3 has 14 amino acids. Germline V gene lookup returns CDR1 MNHNS and CDR2 SASEGT.

The V and J genes are TRBV5-4 and TRBJ2-7, with D possibly matching TRBD1 (5 bases). The CDR3 totals 11 residues. Between the trimmed V and J ends, which lost 4 bases and 6 bases, there was a span of 8 bases. The V gene's germline CDR1 is SGHNT and CDR2 YYREEE (reference sequence). The DNA of the CDR3 is TGTGCCAGCAGCGAGCAGGGCGAGCAGTACTTC. Its protein product is CASSEQGEQYF.

The rearrangement links TRBV7-9 to TRBJ2-7, with D possibly matching TRBD2 (7 bases). Trimming left V 5 bases short and J 2 bases short, with 22 bases between. The CDR3 contains 17 residues. CDR1 SEHNR and CDR2 FQNEAQ come from the germline V gene (reference sequence). CDR3 coding DNA: TGTGCCAGCAGCCCAAGGGGGGCGGGAGAGGAAGCCTACGAGCAGTACTTC. Translating it yields CASSPRGAGEEAYEQYF.

In this sample, this clone turned up a few times. The chain uses TRBV6-5 and TRBJ1-2; 12 bases line up with TRBD1. The CDR3 runs to 16 residues. V was clipped by 2 bases and J by 4 bases; unmatched bases: 5. CDR1 is MNHEY, CDR2 SVGAGI, per germline. The CDR3 DNA follows: TGTGCCAGCAGTTACATCGGGACAGGGGGCGCCTATGGCTACACCTTC. Translating it yields CASSYIGTGGAYGYTF.

CDR3 coding DNA: TGTGCCACCAGTGGGCCCGAAACGACTGGAAACACCATATATTTT. This translates into CATSGPETTGNTIYF. The chain employs TRBV7-6 and TRBJ1-3, with no clear D. The V and J ends lost 10 bases and 2 bases respectively, with 18 bases between them. Germline values: CDR1 SGHVS, CDR2 FNYEAQ. The CDR3 is 15 amino acids. The complete variable domain, with remaining parts taken from reference TRBV7-6 and TRBJ1-3, reads GAGVSQSPRYKVTKRGQDVALRCDPISGHVSLYWYRQALGQGPEFLTYFNYEAQQDKSGLPNDRFSAERPEGSISTLTIQRTEQRDSAMYRCATSGPETTGNTIYFGEGSWLTVV.

The genes are TRBV6-1 and TRBJ2-2; TRBD2 matches at 7 bases. With V trimmed by 10 bases and J by 8 bases, 10 bases remained unmatched. This CDR3 comprises 13 residues. Germline CDR1 is MNHNS and CDR2 is SASEGT. CDR3 DNA sequence: TGTGCCACCTTACAGCGGGAAGGGGGGGAGCTGTTTTTT. It specifies CATLQREGGELFF.

The CDR3 reads CASSTNFDRADYGYTF. CDR3 nucleotides: TGCGCCAGCAGCACAAACTTCGACAGGGCTGACTATGGCTACACCTTC. J is TRBJ1-2 and V is TRBV5-1, with TRBD1 identical over 7 bases. The CDR3 sequence is 16 residues long. V was clipped by 4 bases and J by 3 bases; unmatched bases: 12. The germline CDR1 and CDR2 sequences are SGHRS and YFSETQ.

The rearrangement joins TRBV4-2 to TRBJ2-3; 8 bases map to TRBD2. This CDR3 comprises 16 residues. The junction had 5 bases not matched to a gene; V was cut back by 0 bases and J by 3 bases. CDR1 LGHNA and CDR2 YNFKEQ come from the germline V gene. CDR3 DNA sequence: TGTGCCAGCAGCCAAGATGAAGCGGGGGAAACAGATACGCAGTATTTT. This translates into CASSQDEAGETDTQYF.

The chain uses TRBV7-9 and TRBJ2-7; TRBD1 matches 9 bases. There are 15 residues in the CDR3. In germline, CDR1 is SEHNR, CDR2 FQNEAQ (reference sequence). V lost 4 bases to trimming and J lost 7 bases; unmatched junction nucleotides: 11. Here the CDR3 DNA reads TGTGCCAGCAGCTCCGGGACAGGGCTTCTTCAGGAGCAGTACTTC. Protein product: CASSSGTGLLQEQYF.

The V and J genes are TRBV28 and TRBJ2-7; D may be TRBD1 (5 bases). The germline V gene encodes CDR1 MDHEN and CDR2 SYDVKM. V was pared by 4 bases and J by 4 bases, with 14 bases between. The CDR3 is 14 amino acids. The CDR3 protein is CASSSGLSDYEQYF. The CDR3 coding sequence is TGTGCCAGCAGTTCAGGGCTGTCGGATTACGAGCAGTACTTC. Drawing the rest from reference TRBV28 and TRBJ2-7, the complete variable domain is DVKVTQSSRYLVKRTGEKVFLECVQDMDHENMFWYRQDPGLGLRLIYFSYDVKMKEKGDIPEGYSVSREKKERFSLILESASTNQTSMYLCASSSGLSDYEQYFGPGTRLTVT.

This sequence joins TRBV2 and TRBJ1-5; D is possibly TRBD1 (5 bases). This CDR3 spans 15 amino acids. From germline, CDR1 is SNHLY and CDR2 FYNNEI. Trimming removed 3 bases at V and 4 bases at J, with 13 bases between. The CDR3 protein is CASSDGWGDNQPQHF. CDR3 DNA sequence: TGTGCCAGCAGTGATGGCTGGGGGGATAATCAGCCCCAGCATTTT.

This clone turned up a few times. This chain links TRBV28 with TRBJ1-2; D is undetermined. Per germline, CDR1 MDHEN and CDR2 SYDVKM. This CDR3 comprises 15 residues. Trimming took off 2 bases at V and 0 bases at J, with 10 bases between the two ends. CDR3 amino acids: CASSLVTEANYGYTF. CDR3 DNA sequence: TGTGCCAGCAGTTTAGTCACGGAGGCTAACTATGGCTACACCTTC.